The present T cell receptor (beta chain) was sequenced within a study of blood T cells in healthy people across ages. The study, taken as a whole, reports: Per-million-T-cell TCR beta diversity fell roughly linearly with age. The percentage of naive T cells correlated strongly with TCR beta diversity.

Together with a sample-barcoded 5' primer, a J-beta primer mix was included in a second PCR lasting about 6 to 11 cycles. TCRdb ran MiXCR on the 5' RACE reads and lists one entry per CDR3 protein. Here the sample spans around 790,000 distinct CDR3 sequences, under 55% being singletons. There are 13 residues in the CDR3. Trimming left V 0 bases short and J 8 bases short, with 10 bases between. CDR1 MGHRA and CDR2 YSYEKL come from the germline V gene. Staff drew around 10 milliliters of peripheral blood from each donor. As concerns this clonotype: Its antigen is as yet unknown.

This sequence joins TRBV4-1 and TRBJ1-2; perhaps TRBD1 as D (6 bases). This sequence was found in a man aged 55 to 70 in good health. The source material was blood. CDR3 sequence reads: CASSQDQGNGYTF. Written as DNA, the CDR3 is TGCGCCAGCAGCCAAGATCAGGGGAACGGCTACACCTTC.